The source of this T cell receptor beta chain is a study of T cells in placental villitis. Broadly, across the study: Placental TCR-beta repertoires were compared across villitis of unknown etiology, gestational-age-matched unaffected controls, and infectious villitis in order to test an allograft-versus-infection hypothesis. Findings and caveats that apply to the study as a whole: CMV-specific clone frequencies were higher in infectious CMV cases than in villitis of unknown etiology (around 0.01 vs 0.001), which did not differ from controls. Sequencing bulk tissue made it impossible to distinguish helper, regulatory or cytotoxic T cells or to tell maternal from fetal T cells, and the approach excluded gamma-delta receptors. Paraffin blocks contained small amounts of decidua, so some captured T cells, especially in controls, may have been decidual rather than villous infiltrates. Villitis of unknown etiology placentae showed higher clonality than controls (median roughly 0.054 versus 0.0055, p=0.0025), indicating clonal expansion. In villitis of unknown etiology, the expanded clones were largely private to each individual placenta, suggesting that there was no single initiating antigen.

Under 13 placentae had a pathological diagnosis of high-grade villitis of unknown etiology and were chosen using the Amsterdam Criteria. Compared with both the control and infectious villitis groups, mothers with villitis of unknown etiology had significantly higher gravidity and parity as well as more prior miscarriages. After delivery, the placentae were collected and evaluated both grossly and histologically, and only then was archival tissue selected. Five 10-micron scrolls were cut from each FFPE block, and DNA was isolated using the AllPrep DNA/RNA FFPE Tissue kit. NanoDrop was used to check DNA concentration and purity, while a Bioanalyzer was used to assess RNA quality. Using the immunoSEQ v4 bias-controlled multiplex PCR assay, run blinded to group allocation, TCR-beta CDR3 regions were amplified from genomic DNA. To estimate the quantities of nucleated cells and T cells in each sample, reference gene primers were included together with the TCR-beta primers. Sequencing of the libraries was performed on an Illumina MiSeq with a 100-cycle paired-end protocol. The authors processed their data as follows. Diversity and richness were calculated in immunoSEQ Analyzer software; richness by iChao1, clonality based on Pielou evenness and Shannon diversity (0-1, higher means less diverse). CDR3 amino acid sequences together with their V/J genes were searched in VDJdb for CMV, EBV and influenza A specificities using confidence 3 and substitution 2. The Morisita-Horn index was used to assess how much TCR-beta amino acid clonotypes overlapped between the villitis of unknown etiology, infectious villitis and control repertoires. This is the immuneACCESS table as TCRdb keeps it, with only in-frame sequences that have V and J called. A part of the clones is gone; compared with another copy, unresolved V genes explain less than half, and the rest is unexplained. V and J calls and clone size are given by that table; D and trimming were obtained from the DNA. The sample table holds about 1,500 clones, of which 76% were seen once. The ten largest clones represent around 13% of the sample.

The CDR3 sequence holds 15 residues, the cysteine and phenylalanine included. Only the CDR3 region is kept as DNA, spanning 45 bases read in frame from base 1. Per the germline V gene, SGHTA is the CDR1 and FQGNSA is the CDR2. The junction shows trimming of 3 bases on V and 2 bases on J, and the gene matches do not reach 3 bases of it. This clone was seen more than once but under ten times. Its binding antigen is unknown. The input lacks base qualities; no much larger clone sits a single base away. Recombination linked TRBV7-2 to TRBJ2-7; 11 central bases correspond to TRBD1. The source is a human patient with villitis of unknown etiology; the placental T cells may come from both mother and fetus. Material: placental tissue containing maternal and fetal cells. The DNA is TGTGCCAGCAGCTTGGCGGGACAGGGGGCCTACGAGCAGTACTTC. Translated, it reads CASSLAGQGAYEQYF.